Listed below are T cell receptor beta chains from one sample, sequenced in a study of blood T cell repertoires in COVID-19. Sequencing used immunoSEQ multiplex PCR; TCRdb keeps in-frame clones, though not all of them. The sample includes approximately 80,000 clones, roughly 88% of them seen just once. Sequenced material: peripheral blood. The receptors stem from a human donor in a cohort sampled during active COVID-19. Both conserved end residues are part of each CDR3. A D gene is named only where the DNA matches it firmly. Expanded clones are given a class, and other clones once, few, many or no size at all.

TRBD2	TRBJ2-7	TRBV3-1/TRBV3-2	.	TGTGCCAGCAGCCATGGGACTAGCGGGAGGCTAAGCTACGAGCAGTACTTC	CASSHGTSGRLSYEQYF
.	TRBJ1-2	TRBV5-1	.	TGCGCCAGCAGCGCCAGCGGGGGGCCTTATGGCTACACCTTC	CASSASGGPYGYTF
TRBD2	TRBJ2-7	TRBV3-1/TRBV3-2	.	TGTGCCAGCAGCCCCACTAGCGGGAGGTTTTCCGAGCAGTACTTC	CASSPTSGRFSEQYF
TRBD2	TRBJ2-7	TRBV6-2/TRBV6-3	.	TGTGCCAGCAGCTTCGGACTAGCCTACGAGCAGTACTTC	CASSFGLAYEQYF
.	TRBJ2-2	TRBV7-2	.	TGTGCCAGCAGTCAGCGGAGCACCGGGGAGCTGTTTTTT	CASSQRSTGELFF
TRBD1	TRBJ1-1	TRBV7-3	.	TGTGCCAGCAGCTTAGGTGGACAGGCGAACACTGAAGCTTTCTTT	CASSLGGQANTEAFF
.	TRBJ2-1	TRBV12-5	.	TGTGCTAGTGCTCCCTTTGCGGGCGGAAATGAGCAGTTCTTC	CASAPFAGGNEQFF
.	TRBJ1-2	TRBV20-1	.	TGCAGTGCTACAGGGTACTATGGCTACACCTTC	CSATGYYGYTF
.	TRBJ2-6	TRBV19	.	TGTGCCACTGGAAAGGCCGGAGGTTCCTCTGGGGCCAACGTCCTGACTTTC	CATGKAGGSSGANVLTF
.	TRBJ2-2	TRBV5-1	.	TGCGCCAGCGGACTTATGAACACCGGGGAGCTGTTTTTT	CASGLMNTGELFF
.	TRBJ1-2	TRBV20-1	.	TGCAGTGCTAGTTACGGTTCGGGCTACACCTTC	CSASYGSGYTF
.	TRBJ1-4	TRBV6-5	.	TGTGCCAGCAGTTACGCCCACGGGGGGGGAGAAAAACTGTTTTTT	CASSYAHGGGEKLFF
.	TRBJ2-2	TRBV2	once	TGTGCCAGCAGTGTGAACGGGATCACCGGGGAGCTGTTTTTT	CASSVNGITGELFF
.	TRBJ2-5	TRBV5-1	.	TGCGCCAGCAGCTTGGCGTCACAGGAGACCCAGTACTTC	CASSLASQETQYF
.	TRBJ2-1	TRBV6-5	.	TGTGCCAGCAGTAGGAGGGGTGATGAGCAGTTCTTC	CASSRRGDEQFF
TRBD1	TRBJ1-2	TRBV12-3/TRBV12-4	.	TGTGCCAGCAGGCGGGACAGCGAATATGGCTACACCTTC	CASRRDSEYGYTF
.	TRBJ2-1	TRBV5-1	.	TGCGCCAGCAGCTCGACTACCAGGCCTCTTAATGAGCAGTTCTTC	CASSSTTRPLNEQFF
.	TRBJ2-5	TRBV15	.	TGTGCCACCAGCAGGGCGACAGGCCAAGAGACCCAGTACTTC	CATSRATGQETQYF
.	TRBJ2-3	TRBV5-1	.	TGCGCCAGCAGCTTGTTTCGGGTAGATACGCAGTATTTT	CASSLFRVDTQYF
TRBD1	TRBJ1-4	TRBV5-1	.	TGCGCCAGCAGCATCGGACAGGGAGTCGGTGAAAAACTGTTTTTT	CASSIGQGVGEKLFF
TRBD2	TRBJ2-1	TRBV7-3	.	TGTGCCAGCAGCTCAGGGCTAGCGGGGGGTAATGAGCAGTTCTTC	CASSSGLAGGNEQFF
TRBD2	TRBJ2-3	TRBV11-2	.	TGTGCCAGCAGCTACATAGCGGGGAGGTACACAGATACGCAGTATTTT	CASSYIAGRYTDTQYF
.	TRBJ2-1	TRBV24-1	.	TGTGCCACCAGTGGGGGGCTAGCGGTCTACAATGAGCAGTTCTTC	CATSGGLAVYNEQFF
TRBD2	TRBJ2-5	TRBV5-5	.	TGTGCCAGCAGCGCCGGACTAGCGACGGGGACCCAGTACTTC	CASSAGLATGTQYF
.	TRBJ1-5	TRBV5-1	.	TGCGCCAGCAGCTTAATTCCGACAGGCGGTCAGCCCCAGCATTTT	CASSLIPTGGQPQHF
.	TRBJ1-1	TRBV11-2	.	TGTGCCAGCAAGACAGACCTCTTGGACACTGAAGCTTTCTTT	CASKTDLLDTEAFF
TRBD2	TRBJ2-7	TRBV5-1	.	TGCGCCAGCAGCAGATCTAGCGGGAAGTCCTACGAGCAGTACTTC	CASSRSSGKSYEQYF
.	TRBJ1-1	TRBV10-3	.	TGTGCCATCAGTGGAGGGAACACTGAAGCTTTCTTT	CAISGGNTEAFF
TRBD1	TRBJ2-6	TRBV7-9	.	TGTGCCAGCAGCCCACTAATGACCGGGACAGGGTTTGGGGCCAACGTCCTGACTTTC	CASSPLMTGTGFGANVLTF
.	TRBJ2-7	TRBV6-2/TRBV6-3	once	TGTGCCAGCAGTTACGAACCGGACTCGGGGGAGCAGTACTTC	CASSYEPDSGEQYF
.	TRBJ2-1	TRBV6-5	.	TGTGCCAGCAGTCAAATGTGGGGGGCCTACAATGAGCAGTTCTTC	CASSQMWGAYNEQFF
TRBD1	TRBJ1-2	TRBV20-1	.	TGCAGTGCTAGTAGCCGAGGGACAGGGCTTGGCTACACCTTC	CSASSRGTGLGYTF
.	TRBJ2-7	TRBV7-9	.	TGTGCCAGCAGCGGGATGCGGCGGGACAGCAAGAGTTTTGAGCAGTACTTC	CASSGMRRDSKSFEQYF
TRBD2	TRBJ2-3	TRBV19	.	TGTGCCAGTACGCGAGCGGGGGGGCAGGATACGCAGTATTTT	CASTRAGGQDTQYF
TRBD2	TRBJ2-7	TRBV2	.	TGTGCCAGCAGTGAAGCGCTAGCGGGAGACTACGAGCAGTACTTC	CASSEALAGDYEQYF
TRBD1	TRBJ1-1	TRBV7-2	.	TGTGCCAGCAGCTTAGAGTGGACAGGTTGGTCTGAAGCTTTCTTT	CASSLEWTGWSEAFF